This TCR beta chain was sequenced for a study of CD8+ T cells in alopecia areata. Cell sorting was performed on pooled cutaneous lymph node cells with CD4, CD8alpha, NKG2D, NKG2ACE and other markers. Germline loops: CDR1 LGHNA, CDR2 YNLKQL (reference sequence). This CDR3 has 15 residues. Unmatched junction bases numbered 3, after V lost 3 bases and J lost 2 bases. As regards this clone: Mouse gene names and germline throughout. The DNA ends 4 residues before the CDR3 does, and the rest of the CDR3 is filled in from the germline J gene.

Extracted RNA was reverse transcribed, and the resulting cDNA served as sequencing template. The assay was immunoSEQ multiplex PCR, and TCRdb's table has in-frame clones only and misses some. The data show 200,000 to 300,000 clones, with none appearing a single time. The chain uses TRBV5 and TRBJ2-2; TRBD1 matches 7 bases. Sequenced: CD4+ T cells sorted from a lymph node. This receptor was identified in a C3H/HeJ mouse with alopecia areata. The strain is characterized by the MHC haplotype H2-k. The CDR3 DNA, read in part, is TGTGCCAGCAGCCAGAGACAGGGCAACACCGGG. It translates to CASSQRQGNTG. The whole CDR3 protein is CASSQRQGNTGQLYF.